Listed below are T cell receptor beta chains from one sample, sequenced in a study of Graves' ophthalmopathy and Graves' hyperthyroidism. A single record per CDR3 protein comes from TCRdb applying MiXCR to the multiplex PCR reads. The table has fewer than 600,000 distinct CDR3 sequences, around 15% seen once; the top ten hold approximately 9.8%. Material: blood. The receptors shown here come from a woman in her twenties or thirties with Graves' ophthalmopathy. The CDR3 runs from the conserved cysteine through the conserved F or W. The order of the fields is V gene, clone size, J gene, D gene, CDR3 protein, CDR3 DNA. The D gene is left open where the match is weak. Size is omitted from some rows. Given values are once, few, many or a class for expanded clones.

>TRBV13|many|TRBJ2-7|TRBD2
CASSPGPSGYGYEQYF
TGTGCCAGCAGCCCTGGGCCTAGCGGCTATGGGTACGAGCAGTACTTC
>TRBV4-1|many|TRBJ1-1|NA
CASSQPAATEAFF
TGCGCCAGCAGCCAACCGGCTGCGACTGAAGCTTTCTTT
>TRBV30|NA|TRBJ1-2|NA
CAWSVDLNGYTF
TGTGCCTGGAGTGTAGATCTTAATGGCTATACCTTC
>TRBV6-1|many|TRBJ1-5|NA
CASSEDWGQGQPQHF
TGTGCCAGCAGTGAAGACTGGGGGCAAGGTCAGCCCCAGCATTTT
>TRBV18|many|TRBJ2-5|TRBD1
CASSPYRGETQYF
TGTGCCAGCTCACCTTACAGGGGAGAGACCCAGTACTTC
>TRBV5-1|NA|TRBJ2-6|NA
CASSGPFSGANVLTF
TGCGCCAGCAGCGGGCCATTCTCTGGGGCCAACGTCCTGACTTTC
>TRBV12-3/TRBV12-4|many|TRBJ2-2|NA
CASSMSTNTGELFF
TGTGCCAGCAGTATGTCAACGAACACCGGGGAGCTGTTTTTT
>TRBV30|few|TRBJ2-7|TRBD2
CAWSVGGGAYEQYF
TGTGCCTGGAGTGTAGGCGGGGGGGCCTACGAGCAGTACTTC
>TRBV30|few|TRBJ2-2|TRBD1
CAWRTRDRGHTGELFF
TGTGCCTGGAGGACCCGGGACAGGGGTCACACCGGGGAGCTGTTTTTT
>TRBV6-5|many|TRBJ2-5|NA
CASSYRETIETQYF
TGTGCCAGCAGTTACAGGGAAACTATTGAGACCCAGTACTTC
>TRBV27|many|TRBJ1-6|NA
CASSFELSSYNSPLHF
TGTGCCAGCAGTTTTGAACTTAGCTCCTATAATTCACCCCTCCACTTT
>TRBV15|many|TRBJ2-5|TRBD1
CATSRGQGLVGETQYF
TGTGCCACCAGCAGGGGACAGGGCCTAGTTGGTGAGACCCAGTACTTC
>TRBV11-1|NA|TRBJ1-1|TRBD1
CASRRQGRGNTEAFF
TGTGCCAGCAGGAGACAGGGACGCGGGAACACTGAAGCTTTCTTT
>TRBV20-1|NA|TRBJ1-2|NA
CSARVWGLDGYTF
TGCAGTGCTAGAGTATGGGGTTTGGATGGCTACACCTTC
>TRBV12-3/TRBV12-4|NA|TRBJ1-1|TRBD1
CASSNGTGGTEAFF
TGTGCCAGCAGTAATGGGACAGGGGGCACTGAAGCTTTCTTT
>TRBV18|few|TRBJ2-7|TRBD2
CASSPPGTRDEQYF
TGTGCCAGCTCACCACCGGGGACTAGGGACGAGCAGTACTTC
>TRBV12-3/TRBV12-4|NA|TRBJ1-6|NA
CASSSRTDFNSPLHF
TGTGCCAGCAGTTCCCGGACAGATTTTAATTCACCCCTCCACTTT
>TRBV18|few|TRBJ2-2|NA
CASSQTRGDGELFF
TGTGCCAGCTCACAGACGCGGGGAGACGGGGAGCTGTTTTTT
>TRBV27|many|TRBJ1-1|NA
CASSLGTEAFF
TGTGCCAGCAGTTTAGGCACTGAAGCTTTCTTT
>TRBV27|many|TRBJ1-1|NA
CAGQFMNTEAFF
TGTGCCGGACAGTTTATGAACACTGAAGCTTTCTTT
>TRBV27|few|TRBJ1-1|TRBD1
CASSSYRGWTEAFF
TGTGCCAGCAGTTCGTACAGGGGATGGACTGAAGCTTTCTTT
>TRBV6-1|many|TRBJ1-5|TRBD1
CASSEVGTGFWQPQHF
TGTGCCAGCAGTGAAGTTGGGACAGGATTTTGGCAGCCCCAGCATTTT
>TRBV5-1|few|TRBJ2-7|NA
CASARDGTYEQYF
TGCGCCAGCGCACGGGACGGTACCTACGAGCAGTACTTC
>TRBV7-9|many|TRBJ2-7|NA
CASSQTQYEQYF
TGTGCCAGCAGCCAGACACAATACGAGCAGTACTTC
>TRBV27|many|TRBJ1-2|NA
CASSLPGKIGYTF
TGTGCCAGCAGTCTTCCAGGGAAAATTGGTTACACCTTC
>TRBV30|many|TRBJ1-6|NA
CAWRGENSPLHF
TGTGCCTGGAGAGGGGAAAACTCACCCCTCCACTTT
>TRBV30|many|TRBJ2-5|NA
CAWSGISGETQYF
TGTGCCTGGAGTGGGATATCTGGGGAGACCCAGTACTTC